One sample yielded the 9 T cell receptor beta chains listed below, sequenced in a study of T-cell reconstitution after alpha-beta-depleted transplantation in children. Unique molecular identifiers were built into the TCRbeta library. TCRdb fed the PCR reads into MiXCR, producing one record per CDR3 protein. This sample has roughly 790,000 distinct CDR3 sequences, with around 17% found just once. Sequenced here: PBMCs, mostly from graft donor cells, sampled 360 days after TCRalphabeta/CD19-depleted stem cell transplant. These receptors originate from a male patient younger than 18 who had a stem cell transplant for acute lymphoblastic leukemia, so the T cells may come from the graft donor.

This clonotype appeared many times. The rearrangement uses TRBV5-1 and TRBJ2-7; D call uncertain. The CDR3 covers 11 residues. Germline loops: CDR1 SGHRS, CDR2 YFSETQ. V was cut by 5 bases and J by 2 bases, with 5 bases left in between. For the CDR3, the DNA is TGCGCCAGCAGATTAACCTACGAGCAGTACTTC. As protein: CASRLTYEQYF.

This clonotype was observed a handful of times. The rearrangement uses TRBV6-5 and TRBJ2-1, with TRBD2 matching 9 bases. Germline lookup yields CDR1 MNHEY and CDR2 SVGAGI. The junction had 9 bases not matched to a gene; V was cut back by 5 bases and J by 7 bases. The CDR3 has 15 amino acids. The CDR3 region is CASSNGTSPLNEQFF. CDR3 bases: TGTGCCAGCAGTAATGGGACTAGCCCGTTAAATGAGCAGTTCTTC.

This clonotype has more than one count but fewer than ten. The chain employs TRBV5-1 and TRBJ2-1; the D gene is possibly TRBD2 (6 bases). The CDR3 has 13 amino acids. Between the trimmed V and J ends, which lost 4 bases and 6 bases, there was a span of 11 bases. CDR1 is SGHRS, CDR2 YFSETQ, per germline. CDR3 sequence (DNA): TGCGCCAGCAGCCCCACTAGCCTCAATGAGCAGTTCTTC. Translated: CASSPTSLNEQFF.

This clonotype has at least ten counts. The chain carries TRBV6-2 or TRBV6-3 and TRBJ2-7; a possible D gene is TRBD1 (5 bases). V lost 5 bases and J lost 2, with 7 bases in between. Per the germline V gene, CDR1 is MNHEY and CDR2 is SVGEGT. The CDR3 spans 12 residues. The DNA of the CDR3 is TGTGCCAGCAGTAGACAGACCTACGAGCAGTACTTC. Translating gives CASSRQTYEQYF.

V and J are TRBV5-1 and TRBJ1-6; D is uncertain. Trimming pared 0 bases from V and 0 bases from J, leaving 19 bases between. The CDR3 runs 20 residues. Germline values: CDR1 SGHRS, CDR2 YFSETQ. CDR3 in amino acids: CASSLAGVRAASSYNSPLHF. In DNA, the CDR3 is TGCGCCAGCAGCTTGGCTGGGGTGCGGGCGGCGAGCTCCTATAATTCACCCCTCCACTTT.

This clonotype has only a few counts. The chain employs TRBV29-1 and TRBJ2-1; 9 nucleotides match TRBD2. The CDR3 contains 20 residues. Per the germline V gene, CDR1 is SQVTM and CDR2 is ANQGSEA. Germline trimming cut 7 bases from V and 4 bases from J; bases unmatched to any gene: 26. The CDR3 sequence is CSASRLRVRRAGGAYNEQFF. The CDR3 DNA reads TGCAGCGCCTCGCGTTTGCGGGTGCGGAGAGCGGGAGGCGCTTACAATGAGCAGTTCTTC.

V and J are TRBV27 and TRBJ2-2, with TRBD1 as a possible D gene (6 bases). Looked up from germline, CDR1 is MNHEY and CDR2 is SMNVEV (reference sequence). V lost 5 bases and J lost 7, with 23 bases in between. This CDR3 spans 17 amino acids. The CDR3 DNA sequence: TGTGCCAGCAGTCGTTGGATGGGGGCGTGGGACGACGGGGAGCTGTTTTTT. Protein sequence: CASSRWMGAWDDGELFF.

V and J are TRBV5-1 and TRBJ2-5; 9 positions agree with TRBD2. Germline CDR1 SGHRS, CDR2 YFSETQ. This CDR3 contains 16 residues. V shed 4 bases and J 5 bases; nucleotides not matched to a gene: 12. The CDR3 DNA is TGCGCCAGCAGCCGTACCGCGGGAGGGACACGCGAGACCCAGTACTTC. Translation gives CASSRTAGGTRETQYF.

This clonotype has at least ten counts. The V and J genes are TRBV5-1 and TRBJ2-2; D is undetermined. The CDR3 spans 11 residues. CDR1 SGHRS and CDR2 YFSETQ come from the germline V gene. Trimming cost V 0 bases and J 10 bases, with 4 bases left between them. CDR3 sequence reads: CASSLETELFF. CDR3 DNA sequence: TGCGCCAGCAGCTTGGAGACGGAGCTGTTTTTT.